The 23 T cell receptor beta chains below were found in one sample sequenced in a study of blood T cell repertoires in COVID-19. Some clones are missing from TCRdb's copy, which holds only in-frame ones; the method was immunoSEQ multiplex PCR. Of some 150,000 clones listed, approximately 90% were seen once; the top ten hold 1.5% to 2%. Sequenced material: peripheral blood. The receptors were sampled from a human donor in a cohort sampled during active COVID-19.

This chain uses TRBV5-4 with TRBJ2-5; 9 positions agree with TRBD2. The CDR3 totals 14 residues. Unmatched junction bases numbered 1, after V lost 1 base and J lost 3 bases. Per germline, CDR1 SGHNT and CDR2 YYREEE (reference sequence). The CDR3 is CASSLPSGEETQYF. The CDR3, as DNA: TGTGCCAGCAGCTTGCCTAGCGGGGAAGAGACCCAGTACTTC. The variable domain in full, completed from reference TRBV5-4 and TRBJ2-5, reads ETGVTQSPTHLIKTRGQQVTLRCSSQSGHNTVSWYQQALGQGPQFIFQYYREEENGRGNFPPRFSGLQFPNYSSELNVNALELDDSALYLCASSLPSGEETQYFGPGTRLLVL.

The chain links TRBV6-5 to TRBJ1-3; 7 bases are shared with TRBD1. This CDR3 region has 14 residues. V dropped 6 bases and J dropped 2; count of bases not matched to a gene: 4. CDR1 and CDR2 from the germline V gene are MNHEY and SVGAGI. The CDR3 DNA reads TGTGCCAGCAGAAAGACAGGGACTGGAAACACCATATATTTT. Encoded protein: CASRKTGTGNTIYF.

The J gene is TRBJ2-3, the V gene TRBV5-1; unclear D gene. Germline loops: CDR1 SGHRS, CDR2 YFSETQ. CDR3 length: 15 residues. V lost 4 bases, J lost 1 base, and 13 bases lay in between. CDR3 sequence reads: CASSNPEAGTDTQYF. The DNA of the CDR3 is TGCGCCAGCAGCAACCCCGAGGCGGGCACAGATACGCAGTATTTT.

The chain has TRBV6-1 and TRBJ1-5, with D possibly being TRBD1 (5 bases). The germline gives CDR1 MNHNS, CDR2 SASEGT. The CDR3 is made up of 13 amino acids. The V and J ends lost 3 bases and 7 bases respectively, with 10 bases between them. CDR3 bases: TGTGCCAGCAGTGAGGGAGGGGAGCAGCCCCAGCATTTT. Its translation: CASSEGGEQPQHF.

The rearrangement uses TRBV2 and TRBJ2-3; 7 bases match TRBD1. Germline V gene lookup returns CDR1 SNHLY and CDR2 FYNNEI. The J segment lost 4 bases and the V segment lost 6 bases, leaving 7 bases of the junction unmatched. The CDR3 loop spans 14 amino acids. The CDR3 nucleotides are TGTGCCAGCAGCGACTTAGACAGGGCAGATACGCAGTATTTT. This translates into CASSDLDRADTQYF.

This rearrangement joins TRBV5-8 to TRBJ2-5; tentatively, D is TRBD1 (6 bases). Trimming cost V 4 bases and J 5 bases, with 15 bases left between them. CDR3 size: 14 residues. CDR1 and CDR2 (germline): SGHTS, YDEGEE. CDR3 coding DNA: TGTGCCAGCAGCAACCTCAGGGGTACTGAGACCCAGTACTTC. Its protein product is CASSNLRGTETQYF. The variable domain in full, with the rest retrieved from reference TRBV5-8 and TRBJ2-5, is EAGVTQSPTHLIKTRGQQATLRCSPISGHTSVYWYQQALGLGLQFLLWYDEGEERNRGNFPPRFSGRQFPNYSSELNVNALELEDSALYLCASSNLRGTETQYFGPGTRLLVL.

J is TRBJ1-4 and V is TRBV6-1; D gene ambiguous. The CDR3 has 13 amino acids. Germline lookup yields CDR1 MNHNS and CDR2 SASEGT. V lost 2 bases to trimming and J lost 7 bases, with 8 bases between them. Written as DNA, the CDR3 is TGTGCCAGCAGTGAACTGGGCAGTGAAAAACTGTTTTTT. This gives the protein CASSELGSEKLFF.

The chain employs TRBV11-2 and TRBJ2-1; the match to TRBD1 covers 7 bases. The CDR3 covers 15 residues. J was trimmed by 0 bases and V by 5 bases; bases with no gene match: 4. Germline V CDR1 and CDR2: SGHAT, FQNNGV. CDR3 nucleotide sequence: TGTGCCAGCAGCGAACAGGGGTTCTCCTACAATGAGCAGTTCTTC. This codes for CASSEQGFSYNEQFF.

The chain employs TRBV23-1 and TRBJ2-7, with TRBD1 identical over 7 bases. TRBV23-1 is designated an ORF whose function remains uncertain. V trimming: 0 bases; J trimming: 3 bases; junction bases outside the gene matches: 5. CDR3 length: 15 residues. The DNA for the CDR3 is TGCGCCAGCAGTCAATCTTTCCGGGACAGCTACGAGCAGTACTTC. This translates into CASSQSFRDSYEQYF.

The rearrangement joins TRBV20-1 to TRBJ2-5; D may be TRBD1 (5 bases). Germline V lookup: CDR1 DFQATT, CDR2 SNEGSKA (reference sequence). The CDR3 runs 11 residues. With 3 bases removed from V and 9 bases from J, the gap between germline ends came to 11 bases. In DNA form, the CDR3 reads TGCAGTGCTAGGACATTAGGGGCCCAGTACTTC. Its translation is CSARTLGAQYF.

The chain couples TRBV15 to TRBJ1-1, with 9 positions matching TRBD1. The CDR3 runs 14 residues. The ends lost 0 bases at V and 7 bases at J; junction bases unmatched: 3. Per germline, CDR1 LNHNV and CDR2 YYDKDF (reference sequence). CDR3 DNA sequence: TGTGCCACCAGCAGAGATACAGGGGGCCTTGAAGCTTTCTTT. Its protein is CATSRDTGGLEAFF. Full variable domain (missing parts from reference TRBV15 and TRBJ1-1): DAMVIQNPRYQVTQFGKPVTLSCSQTLNHNVMYWYQQKSSQAPKLLFHYYDKDFNNEADTPDNFQSRRPNTSFCFLDIRSPGLGDTAMYLCATSRDTGGLEAFFGQGTRLTVV.

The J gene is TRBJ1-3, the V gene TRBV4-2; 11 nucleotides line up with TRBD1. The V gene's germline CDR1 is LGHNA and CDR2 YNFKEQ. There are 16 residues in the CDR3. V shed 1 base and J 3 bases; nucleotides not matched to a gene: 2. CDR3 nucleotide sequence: TGTGCCAGCAGCCAAGTTGGGACAGGGGGTGGAAACACCATATATTTT. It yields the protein CASSQVGTGGGNTIYF.

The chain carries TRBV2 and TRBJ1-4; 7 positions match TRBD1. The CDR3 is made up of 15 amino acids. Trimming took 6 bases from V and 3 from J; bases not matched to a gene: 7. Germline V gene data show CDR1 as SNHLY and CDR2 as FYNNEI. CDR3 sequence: CASRANRGANEKLFF. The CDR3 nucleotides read TGTGCCAGCAGGGCCAACAGGGGAGCTAATGAAAAACTGTTTTTT.

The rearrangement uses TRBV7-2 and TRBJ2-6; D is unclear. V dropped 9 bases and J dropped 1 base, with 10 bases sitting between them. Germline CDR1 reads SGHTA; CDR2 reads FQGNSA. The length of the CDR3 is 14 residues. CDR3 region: CASDQDSGANVLTF. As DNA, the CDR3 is TGTGCCAGTGACCAGGATTCTGGGGCCAACGTCCTGACTTTC.

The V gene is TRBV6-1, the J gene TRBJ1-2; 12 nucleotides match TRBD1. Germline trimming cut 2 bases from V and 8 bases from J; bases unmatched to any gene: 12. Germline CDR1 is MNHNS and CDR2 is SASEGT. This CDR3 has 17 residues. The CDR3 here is CASSENFSRDRGLGYTF. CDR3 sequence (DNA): TGTGCCAGCAGTGAAAATTTCAGCCGGGACAGGGGGCTCGGCTACACCTTC.

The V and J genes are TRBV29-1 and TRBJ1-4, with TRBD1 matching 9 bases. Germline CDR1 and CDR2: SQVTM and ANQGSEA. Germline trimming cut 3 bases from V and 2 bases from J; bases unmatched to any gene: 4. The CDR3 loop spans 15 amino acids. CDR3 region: CSVDPGTGTNEKLFF. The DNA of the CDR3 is TGCAGCGTTGATCCCGGGACAGGGACTAATGAAAAACTGTTTTTT.

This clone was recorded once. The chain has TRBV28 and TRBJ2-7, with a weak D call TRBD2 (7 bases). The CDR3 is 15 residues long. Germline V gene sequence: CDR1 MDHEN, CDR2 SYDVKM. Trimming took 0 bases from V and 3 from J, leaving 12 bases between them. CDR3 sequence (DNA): TGTGCCAGCAGTTTATGGGCAGGGGAGGGCTACGAGCAGTACTTC. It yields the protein CASSLWAGEGYEQYF.

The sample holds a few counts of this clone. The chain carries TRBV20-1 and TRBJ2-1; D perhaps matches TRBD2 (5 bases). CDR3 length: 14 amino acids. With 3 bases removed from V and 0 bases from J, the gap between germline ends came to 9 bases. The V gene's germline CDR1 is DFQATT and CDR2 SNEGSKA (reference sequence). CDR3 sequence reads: CSASFGISYNEQFF. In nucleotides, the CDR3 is TGCAGTGCTAGTTTCGGGATCTCCTACAATGAGCAGTTCTTC.

CDR3 in DNA: TGTGCCAGCTCACTAGGGACTGGAGAGACCCAGTACTTC. Translated: CASSLGTGETQYF. The chain links TRBV18 to TRBJ2-5, with a weak D call TRBD2 (6 bases). This CDR3 is 13 amino acids long. Trimming left V 4 bases short and J 4 bases short, with 10 bases between. Germline CDR1 KGHSH, CDR2 LQKENI. The variable domain in full, with the rest retrieved from reference TRBV18 and TRBJ2-5, is NAGVMQNPRHLVRRRGQEARLRCSPMKGHSHVYWYRQLPEEGLKFMVYLQKENIIDESGMPKERFSAEFPKEGPSILRIQQVVRGDSAAYFCASSLGTGETQYFGPGTRLLVL.

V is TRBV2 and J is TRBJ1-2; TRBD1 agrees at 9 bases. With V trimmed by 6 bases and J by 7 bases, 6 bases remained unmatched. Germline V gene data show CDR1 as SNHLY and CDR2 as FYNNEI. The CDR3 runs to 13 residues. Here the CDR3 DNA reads TGTGCCAGCAGGAGGACAGGGGAAGGTGGCTACACCTTC. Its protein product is CASRRTGEGGYTF. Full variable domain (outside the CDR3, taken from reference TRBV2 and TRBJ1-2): EPEVTQTPSHQVTQMGQEVILRCVPISNHLYFYWYRQILGQKVEFLVSFYNNEISEKSEIFDDQFSVERPDGSNFTLKIRSTKLEDSAMYFCASRRTGEGGYTFGSGTRLTVV.

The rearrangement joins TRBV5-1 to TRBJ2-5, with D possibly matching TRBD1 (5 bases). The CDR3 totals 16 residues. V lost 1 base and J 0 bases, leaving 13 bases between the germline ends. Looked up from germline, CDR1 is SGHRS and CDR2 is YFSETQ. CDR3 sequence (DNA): TGCGCCAGCAGCTTGCAGGGTTTGGGGTACCAAGAGACCCAGTACTTC. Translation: CASSLQGLGYQETQYF.

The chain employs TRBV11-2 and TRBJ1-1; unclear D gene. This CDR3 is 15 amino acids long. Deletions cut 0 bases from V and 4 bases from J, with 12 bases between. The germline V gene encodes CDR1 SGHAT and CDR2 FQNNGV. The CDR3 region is CASSLDERGGTEAFF. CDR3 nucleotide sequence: TGTGCCAGCAGCTTAGACGAGAGAGGAGGCACTGAAGCTTTCTTT.

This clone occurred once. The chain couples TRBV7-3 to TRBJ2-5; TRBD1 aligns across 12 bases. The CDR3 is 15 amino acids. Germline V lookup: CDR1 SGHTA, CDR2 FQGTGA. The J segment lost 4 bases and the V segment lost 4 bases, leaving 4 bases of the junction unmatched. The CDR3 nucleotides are TGTGCCAGCAGCTCGGGACAGGGGGCGGGAGAGACCCAGTACTTC. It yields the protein CASSSGQGAGETQYF. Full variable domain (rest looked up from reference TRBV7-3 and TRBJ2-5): GAGVSQTPSNKVTEKGKYVELRCDPISGHTALYWYRQSLGQGPEFLIYFQGTGAADDSGLPNDRFFAVRPEGSVSTLKIQRTERGDSAVYLCASSSGQGAGETQYFGPGTRLLVL.